Following are 10 T cell receptor beta chains from one sample sequenced in a study of cytomegalovirus exposure and HLA in healthy donors. PCR amplification relied on 60 Vbeta primers (plus 13 Jbeta primers). Data came from immunoSEQ multiplex PCR; TCRdb stores just in-frame clones and leaves some out. This repertoire shows some 200,000 clones, around 84% found once; its top ten account for around 2.5%. Sequences were obtained from PBMCs. Every receptor here comes from a woman aged 45-59 years in good health and CMV-seropositive.

This clone showed up just once. The CDR3 DNA reads TGTGCCAGCAGCGTAGCGGACAGGGTATACAGGAATGAGCAGTTCTTC. Translating it yields CASSVADRVYRNEQFF. The chain uses TRBV9 and TRBJ2-1; 8 bases map to TRBD1. V lost 0 bases, J lost 7 bases, and 9 bases stayed unmatched. CDR1 and CDR2 from the germline V gene are SGDLS and YYNGEE. CDR3 size: 16 residues.

The rearrangement joins TRBV6-5 to TRBJ2-7; D possibly corresponds to TRBD2 (5 bases). Germline lookup yields CDR1 MNHEY and CDR2 SVGAGI. The CDR3 length is 15 residues. The V and J ends lost 6 bases and 1 base respectively, with 16 bases between them. The DNA for the CDR3 is TGTGCCAGCAGACCTCCGGGAAAGGAGTCCTACGAGCAGTACTTC. Translation gives CASRPPGKESYEQYF.

The chain joins TRBV6-6 to TRBJ1-5; the D gene is possibly TRBD1 (5 bases). In germline, CDR1 is MNHNY, CDR2 SVGAGI (reference sequence). V shed 6 bases and J shed 5 bases, with 14 bases lying between them. The CDR3 has 14 residues. The CDR3 DNA follows: TGTGCCAGCAGCCCTACGGGGGGGGATCAGCCCCAGCATTTT. Amino acids: CASSPTGGDQPQHF.

V and J are TRBV7-2 and TRBJ2-1; D is undetermined. The CDR3 covers 16 residues. Per the germline V gene, CDR1 is SGHTA and CDR2 is FQGNSA. Deletions cut 5 bases from V and 0 bases from J, with 14 bases between. CDR3 nucleotides: TGTGCCAGCAGCCCCAGACTCCTAAGCTCCTACAATGAGCAGTTCTTC. Amino acids: CASSPRLLSSYNEQFF.

The CDR3 protein is CASSNDAAGSYEQYF. The CDR3 DNA sequence: TGCGCCAGCAGTAACGACGCGGCGGGCTCCTACGAGCAGTACTTC. The chain couples TRBV10-1 to TRBJ2-7; possible D gene TRBD2, 5 bases. The CDR3 totals 15 residues. Trimming took 5 bases from V and 0 from J, leaving 14 bases between them. The V gene's germline CDR1 is WNHNN and CDR2 SYGVQD (reference sequence).

This rearrangement joins TRBV7-2 to TRBJ1-5; 8 bases map to TRBD1. The J segment lost 7 bases and the V segment lost 6 bases, leaving 11 bases of the junction unmatched. CDR1 and CDR2 from the germline V gene are SGHTA and FQGNSA. The CDR3 runs to 15 residues. CDR3: CASSSAGGLGQPQHF. The CDR3, as DNA: TGTGCCAGCAGTTCCGCAGGGGGCCTGGGACAGCCCCAGCATTTT.

The chain joins TRBV4-2 to TRBJ1-5; D gene ambiguous. Germline V gene lookup returns CDR1 LGHNA and CDR2 YNFKEQ. Trimming left V 1 base short and J 3 bases short, with 10 bases between. The CDR3 runs 15 residues. The CDR3 nucleotides are TGTGCCAGCAGCCAAGCGGGGATTAACAATCAGCCCCAGCATTTT. It yields the protein CASSQAGINNQPQHF.

This chain uses TRBV2 with TRBJ2-3; 11 bases fit TRBD2. Trimming cost V 10 bases and J 1 base; bases outside gene matches: 16. The CDR3 contains 18 residues. The V gene's germline CDR1 is SNHLY and CDR2 FYNNEI. CDR3 nucleotides: TGTGCCACCACTAGCCTCGAAGGTAGCGGGGGGGGCACAGATACGCAGTATTTT. Encoded protein: CATTSLEGSGGGTDTQYF.

The chain couples TRBV7-8 to TRBJ2-7; 7 bases fit TRBD1. V lost 5 bases, J lost 1 base, and 5 bases stayed unmatched. The CDR3 contains 14 residues. Germline CDR1 reads SGHVS; CDR2 reads FQNEAQ. CDR3 loop: CASSRGDSSYEQYF. In nucleotides, the CDR3 is TGTGCCAGCAGCCGAGGGGACAGTTCCTACGAGCAGTACTTC.

This clone showed up just a few times. The chain carries TRBV7-9 and TRBJ1-6; D unresolved. The CDR3 extends over 13 amino acids. V was cut by 1 base and J by 8 bases, with 6 bases left in between. CDR1 and CDR2 from the germline V gene are SEHNR and FQNEAQ (reference sequence). The CDR3 spells CASSLDGDSPLHF. In DNA form, the CDR3 reads TGTGCCAGCAGCTTAGACGGGGATTCACCCCTCCACTTT.